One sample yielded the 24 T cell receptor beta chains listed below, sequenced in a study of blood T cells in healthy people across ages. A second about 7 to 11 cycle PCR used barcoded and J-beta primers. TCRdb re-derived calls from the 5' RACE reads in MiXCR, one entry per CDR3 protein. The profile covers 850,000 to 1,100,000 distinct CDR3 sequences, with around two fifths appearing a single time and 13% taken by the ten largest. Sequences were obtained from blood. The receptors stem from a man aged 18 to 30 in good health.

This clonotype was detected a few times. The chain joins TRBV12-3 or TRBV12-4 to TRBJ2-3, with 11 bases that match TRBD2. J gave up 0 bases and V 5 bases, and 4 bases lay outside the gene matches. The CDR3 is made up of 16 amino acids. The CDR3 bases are TGTGCCAGCAGTCCTAGACTAGCGGGGAGCACAGATACGCAGTATTTT. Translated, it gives CASSPRLAGSTDTQYF.

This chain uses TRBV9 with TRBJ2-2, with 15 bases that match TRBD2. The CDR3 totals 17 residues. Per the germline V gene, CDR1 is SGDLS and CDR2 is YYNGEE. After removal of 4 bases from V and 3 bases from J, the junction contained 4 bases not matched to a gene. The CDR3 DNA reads TGTGCCAGCAGCAAGGGACTAGCGGGGGGTTACACCGGGGAGCTGTTTTTT. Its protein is CASSKGLAGGYTGELFF.

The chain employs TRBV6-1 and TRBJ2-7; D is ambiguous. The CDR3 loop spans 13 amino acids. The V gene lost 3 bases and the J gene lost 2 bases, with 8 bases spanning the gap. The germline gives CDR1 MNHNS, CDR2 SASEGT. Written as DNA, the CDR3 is TGTGCCAGCAGTGACCGACTCCCCTACGAGCAGTACTTC. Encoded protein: CASSDRLPYEQYF.

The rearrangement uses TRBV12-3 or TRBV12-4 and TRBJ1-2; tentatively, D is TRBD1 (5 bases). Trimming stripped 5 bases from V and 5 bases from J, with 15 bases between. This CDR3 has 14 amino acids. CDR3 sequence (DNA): TGTGCCAGCAGTGTGGCAGGGTCCCTATATGGCTACACCTTC. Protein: CASSVAGSLYGYTF.

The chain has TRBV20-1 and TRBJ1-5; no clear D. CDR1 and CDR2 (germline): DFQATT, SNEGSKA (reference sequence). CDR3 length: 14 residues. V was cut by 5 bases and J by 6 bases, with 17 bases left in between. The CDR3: CSAVGSARSQPQHF. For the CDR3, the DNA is TGCAGTGCTGTAGGTAGCGCAAGGAGTCAGCCCCAGCATTTT.

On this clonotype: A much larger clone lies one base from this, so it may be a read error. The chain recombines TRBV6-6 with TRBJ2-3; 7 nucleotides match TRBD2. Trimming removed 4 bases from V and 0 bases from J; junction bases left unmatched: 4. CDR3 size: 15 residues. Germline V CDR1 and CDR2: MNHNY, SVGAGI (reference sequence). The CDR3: CASSSTSPSTDTQYF. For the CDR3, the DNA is TGTGCCAGCAGTTCGACTAGCCCCAGCACAGATACGCAGTATTTT.

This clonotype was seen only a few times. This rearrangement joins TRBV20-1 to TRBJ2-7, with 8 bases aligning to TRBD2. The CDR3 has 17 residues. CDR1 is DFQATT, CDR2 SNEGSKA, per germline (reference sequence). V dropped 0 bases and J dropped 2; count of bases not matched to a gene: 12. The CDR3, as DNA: TGCAGTGCTAGAGATTCGCTTAGCGGGGACAAACCCTACGAGCAGTACTTC. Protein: CSARDSLSGDKPYEQYF.

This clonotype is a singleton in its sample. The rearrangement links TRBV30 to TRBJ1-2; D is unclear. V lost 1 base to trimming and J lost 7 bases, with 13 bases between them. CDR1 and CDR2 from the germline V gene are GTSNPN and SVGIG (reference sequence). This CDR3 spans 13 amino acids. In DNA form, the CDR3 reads TGTGCCTGGAGTGGACCCACGGCGGGTGGCTACACCTTC. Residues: CAWSGPTAGGYTF.

This CDR3 reads CSALSGGEQFF. The CDR3 DNA reads as TGCAGTGCCCTGAGCGGGGGAGAGCAGTTCTTC. The chain uses TRBV20-1 and TRBJ2-1, with TRBD2 matching over 8 bases. V shed 6 bases and J 10 bases; nucleotides not matched to a gene: 5. CDR3 length: 11 amino acids. Germline V gene lookup returns CDR1 DFQATT and CDR2 SNEGSKA (reference sequence).

The CDR3 nucleotides read TGTGCCAGCAGTTATGTGCAAACACAGGCTGAAGCTTTCTTT. Protein product: CASSYVQTQAEAFF. This sequence joins TRBV6-2 or TRBV6-3 and TRBJ1-1; TRBD1 might be the D (5 bases). The ends were cut back, 3 bases at V and 6 bases at J, with 14 bases in the middle. The CDR3 loop spans 14 amino acids. CDR1 and CDR2 from the germline V gene are MNHEY and SVGEGT.

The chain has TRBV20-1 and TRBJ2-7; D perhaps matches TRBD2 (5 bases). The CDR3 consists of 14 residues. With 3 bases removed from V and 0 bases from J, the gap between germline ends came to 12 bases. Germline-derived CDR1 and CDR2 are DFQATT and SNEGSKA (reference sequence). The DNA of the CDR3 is TGCAGTGCTAGCCTCGGGGTTAGCTCCTACGAGCAGTACTTC. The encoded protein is CSASLGVSSYEQYF.

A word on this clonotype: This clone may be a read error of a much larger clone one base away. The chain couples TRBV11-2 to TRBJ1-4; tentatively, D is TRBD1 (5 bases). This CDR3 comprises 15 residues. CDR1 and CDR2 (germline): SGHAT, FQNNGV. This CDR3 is CASRGTVATNEKPFF. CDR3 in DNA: TGTGCCAGCAGGGGGACGGTTGCAACTAATGAAAAACCGTTTTTT. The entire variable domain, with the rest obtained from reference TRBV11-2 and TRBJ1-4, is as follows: EAGVAQSPRYKIIEKRQSVAFWCNPISGHATLYWYQQILGQGPKLLIQFQNNGVVDDSQLPKDRFSAERLKGVDSTLKIQPAKLEDSAVYLCASRGTVATNEKPFFGSGTQLSVL.

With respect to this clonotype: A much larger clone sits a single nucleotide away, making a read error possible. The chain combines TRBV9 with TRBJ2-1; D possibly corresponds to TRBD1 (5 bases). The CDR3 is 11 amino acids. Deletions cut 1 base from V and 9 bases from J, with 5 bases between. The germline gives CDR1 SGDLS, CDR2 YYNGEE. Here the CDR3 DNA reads TGTGCCAGCAGCGTACAGGGTGAGCAGTTCTTC. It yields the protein CASSVQGEQFF.

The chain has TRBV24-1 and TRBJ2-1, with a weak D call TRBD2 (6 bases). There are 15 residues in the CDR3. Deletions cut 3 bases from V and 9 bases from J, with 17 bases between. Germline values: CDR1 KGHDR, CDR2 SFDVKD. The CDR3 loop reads CATSDPAGPVFEQFF. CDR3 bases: TGTGCCACCAGTGATCCGGCGGGACCCGTTTTTGAGCAGTTCTTC.

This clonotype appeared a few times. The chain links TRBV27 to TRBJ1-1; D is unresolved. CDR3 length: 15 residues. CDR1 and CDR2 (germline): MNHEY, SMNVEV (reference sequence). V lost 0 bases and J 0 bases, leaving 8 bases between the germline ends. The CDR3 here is CASSLSFRLNTEAFF. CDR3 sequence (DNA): TGTGCCAGCAGTTTATCGTTTCGGTTGAACACTGAAGCTTTCTTT.

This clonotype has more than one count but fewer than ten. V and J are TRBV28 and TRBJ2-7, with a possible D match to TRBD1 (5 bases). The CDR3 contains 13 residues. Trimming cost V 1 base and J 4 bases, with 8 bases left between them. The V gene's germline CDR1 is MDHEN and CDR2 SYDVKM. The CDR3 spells CASSLFAGYEQYF. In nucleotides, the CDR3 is TGTGCCAGCAGTTTATTTGCAGGGTACGAGCAGTACTTC. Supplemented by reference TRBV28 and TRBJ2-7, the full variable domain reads DVKVTQSSRYLVKRTGEKVFLECVQDMDHENMFWYRQDPGLGLRLIYFSYDVKMKEKGDIPEGYSVSREKKERFSLILESASTNQTSMYLCASSLFAGYEQYFGPGTRLTVT.

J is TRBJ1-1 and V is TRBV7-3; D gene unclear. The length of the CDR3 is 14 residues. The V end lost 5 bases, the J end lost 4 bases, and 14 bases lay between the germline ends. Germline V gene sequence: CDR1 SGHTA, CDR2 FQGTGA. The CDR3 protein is CASSLIGSSTEAFF. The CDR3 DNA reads TGTGCCAGCAGCCTAATCGGGTCGAGCACTGAAGCTTTCTTT.

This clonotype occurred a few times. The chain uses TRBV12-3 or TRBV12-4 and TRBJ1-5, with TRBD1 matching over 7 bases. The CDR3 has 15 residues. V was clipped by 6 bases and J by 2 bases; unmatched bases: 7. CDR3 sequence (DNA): TGTGCCAGCAGCACCGGGACAGCGGGCAATCAGCCCCAGCATTTT. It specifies CASSTGTAGNQPQHF.

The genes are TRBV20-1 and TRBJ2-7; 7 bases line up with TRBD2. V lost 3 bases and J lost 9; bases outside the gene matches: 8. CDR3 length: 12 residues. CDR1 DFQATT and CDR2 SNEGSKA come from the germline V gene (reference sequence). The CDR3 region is CSARGSGIGQYF. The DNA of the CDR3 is TGCAGTGCTAGGGGCAGCGGGATAGGGCAGTACTTC.

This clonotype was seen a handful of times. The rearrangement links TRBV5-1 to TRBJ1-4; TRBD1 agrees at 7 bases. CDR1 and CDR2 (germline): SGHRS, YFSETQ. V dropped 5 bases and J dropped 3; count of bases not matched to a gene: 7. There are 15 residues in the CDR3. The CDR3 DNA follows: TGCGCCAGCAGAGGAGAGGGGGCGCCTAATGAAAAACTGTTTTTT. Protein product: CASRGEGAPNEKLFF.

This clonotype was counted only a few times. For the CDR3, the DNA is TGTGCCAGCAGCGCCCGAGAGAGGGGCTCCTACAATGAGCAGTTCTTC. As protein: CASSARERGSYNEQFF. This sequence joins TRBV11-2 and TRBJ2-1; D possibly matches TRBD1 or TRBD2 (5 bases each). Trimming removed 5 bases at V and 0 bases at J, with 14 bases between. CDR1 is SGHAT, CDR2 FQNNGV, per germline. There are 16 residues in the CDR3.

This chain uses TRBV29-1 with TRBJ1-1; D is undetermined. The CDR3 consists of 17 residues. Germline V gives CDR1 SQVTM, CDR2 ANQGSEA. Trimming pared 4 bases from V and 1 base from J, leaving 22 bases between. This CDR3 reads CSVGSRPLSLGNTEAFF. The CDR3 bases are TGCAGCGTTGGTTCCCGACCGCTAAGTTTGGGGAACACTGAAGCTTTCTTT.

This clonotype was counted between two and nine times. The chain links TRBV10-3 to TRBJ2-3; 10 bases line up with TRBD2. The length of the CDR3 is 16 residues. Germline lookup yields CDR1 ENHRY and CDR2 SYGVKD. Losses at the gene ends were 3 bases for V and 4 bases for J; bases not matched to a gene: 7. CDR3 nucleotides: TGTGCCATCAGTGATCTAAGCGGGGGGGTCTCAGATACGCAGTATTTT. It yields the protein CAISDLSGGVSDTQYF.

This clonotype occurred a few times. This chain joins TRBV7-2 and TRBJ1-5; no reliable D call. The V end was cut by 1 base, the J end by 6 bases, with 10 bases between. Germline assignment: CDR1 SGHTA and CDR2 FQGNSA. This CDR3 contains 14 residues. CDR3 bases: TGTGCCAGCAGCTTAGGGGGAGAGGGTCAGCCCCAGCATTTT. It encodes CASSLGGEGQPQHF.